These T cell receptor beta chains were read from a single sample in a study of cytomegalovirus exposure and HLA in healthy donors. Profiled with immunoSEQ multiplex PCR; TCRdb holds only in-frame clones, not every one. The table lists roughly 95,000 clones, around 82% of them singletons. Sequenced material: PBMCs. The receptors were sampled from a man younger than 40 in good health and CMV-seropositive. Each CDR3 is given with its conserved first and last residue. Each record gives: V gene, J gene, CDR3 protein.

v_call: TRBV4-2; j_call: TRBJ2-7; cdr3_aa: CASSPGGLTYEQYF
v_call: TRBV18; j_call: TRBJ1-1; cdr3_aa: CASSPPGTGTTEAFF
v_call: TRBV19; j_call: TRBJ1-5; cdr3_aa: CASAYRGDFTYSNQPQHF
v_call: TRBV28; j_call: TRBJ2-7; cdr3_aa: CASSLQRGAYEQYF
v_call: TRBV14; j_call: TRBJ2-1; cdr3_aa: CASSRGTVYNEQFF
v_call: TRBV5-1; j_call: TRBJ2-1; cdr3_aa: CASSFYDEQFF
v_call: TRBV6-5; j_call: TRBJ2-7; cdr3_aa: CASSYSDRASYEQYF
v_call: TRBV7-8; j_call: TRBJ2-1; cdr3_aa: CASSLGLAGVDEQFF
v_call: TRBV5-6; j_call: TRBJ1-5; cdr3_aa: CASREWGRTDNQPQHF
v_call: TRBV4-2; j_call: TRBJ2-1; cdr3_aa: CASSQAAGGYNEQFF
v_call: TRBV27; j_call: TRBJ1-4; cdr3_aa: CASSSRGSDEKLFF
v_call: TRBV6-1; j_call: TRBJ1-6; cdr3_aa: CASSELEGLSYNSPLHF
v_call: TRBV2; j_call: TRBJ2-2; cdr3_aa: CASQDRPNTGELFF
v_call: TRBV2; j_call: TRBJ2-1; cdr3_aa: CASSEGRNEQFF
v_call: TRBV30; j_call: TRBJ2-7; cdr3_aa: CAWRHMTGTGGYEQYF
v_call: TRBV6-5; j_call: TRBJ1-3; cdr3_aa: CASSYSLTGGNTIYF
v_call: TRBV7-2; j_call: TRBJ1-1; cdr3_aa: CASSQGGNTEAFF
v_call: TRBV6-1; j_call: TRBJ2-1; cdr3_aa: CASSEGSSWRGNEQFF
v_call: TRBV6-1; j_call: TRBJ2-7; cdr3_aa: CASSEGFEGAPYEQYF
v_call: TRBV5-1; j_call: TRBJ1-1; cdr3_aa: CASSTGQGSPTEAFF
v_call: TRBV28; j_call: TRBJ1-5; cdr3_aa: CASSSTGRPGPQHF